The 18 T cell receptor beta chains below were found in one sample sequenced in a study of blood T cell repertoires in COVID-19. Clones were read by immunoSEQ multiplex PCR, and TCRdb kept only the in-frame ones, dropping some. The data show 320,000 or so clones, with approximately 88% seen just once and 5% held by the top ten. The sample taken for sequencing was PBMCs or T cells enriched from blood (not recorded which). These TCRs come from a man aged 25-45 years who had recovered from COVID-19.

V gene TRBV30 combines with J gene TRBJ1-6; 8 bases fit TRBD1. Per germline, CDR1 GTSNPN and CDR2 SVGIG (reference sequence). V lost 4 bases and J lost 5; bases outside the gene matches: 4. The CDR3 sequence is 14 residues long. DNA of the CDR3: TGTGCCTGGAAAGGACAGGGCAATAATTCACCCCTCCACTTT. This codes for CAWKGQGNNSPLHF.

This chain uses TRBV10-2 with TRBJ2-5, with D possibly matching TRBD2 (5 bases). Trimming took 3 bases from V and 2 from J, leaving 7 bases between them. From germline, CDR1 is WSHSY and CDR2 SAAADI. CDR3 length equals 13 residues. CDR3 coding DNA: TGCGCCAGCAGTGAAGGGAGACAAGAGACCCAGTACTTC. Protein: CASSEGRQETQYF.

In this sample, this clone turned up a few times. Other DNA sequences in the same sample also yield this CDR3. V is TRBV11-3 and J is TRBJ1-1, with unresolved D. The V end was cut by 5 bases, the J end by 0 bases, with 7 bases between. The CDR3 runs to 13 residues. Per germline, CDR1 SGHNT and CDR2 YENEEA. The CDR3 loop reads CASSLTVNTEAFF. For the CDR3, the DNA is TGTGCCAGCAGCCTCACAGTGAACACTGAAGCTTTCTTT.

This clone was seen just once. V usage is TRBV5-1 and J usage is TRBJ2-1, with TRBD2 matching over 13 bases. The ends lost 4 bases at V and 9 bases at J; junction bases unmatched: 16. The germline CDR1 and CDR2 sequences are SGHRS and YFSETQ. CDR3 size: 18 residues. CDR3 DNA: TGCGCCAGCAGCACGGGGACCTCCGGGACTAGCGGGGTTGGTGAGCAGTTCTTC. Encoded protein: CASSTGTSGTSGVGEQFF.

V is TRBV27 and J is TRBJ1-6; 10 bases map to TRBD1. V was clipped by 7 bases and J by 12 bases; unmatched bases: 9. There are 14 residues in the CDR3. The germline V gene has CDR1 MNHEY and CDR2 SMNVEV (reference sequence). The CDR3 bases are TGTGCCAGCATGGTGGGGACAGGGGTAGAACCCCTCCACTTT. Protein product: CASMVGTGVEPLHF.

The rearrangement joins TRBV5-1 to TRBJ1-1, with no clear D. Germline values: CDR1 SGHRS, CDR2 YFSETQ. There are 14 residues in the CDR3. Trimming removed 1 base at V and 7 bases at J, with 14 bases between. The CDR3 is CASSLRAQRGEAFF. CDR3 bases: TGCGCCAGCAGCTTGCGTGCCCAGCGGGGTGAAGCTTTCTTT.

The chain recombines TRBV12-3 or TRBV12-4 with TRBJ1-1; a possible D gene is TRBD1 (6 bases). Trimming took 2 bases from V and 6 from J, leaving 10 bases between them. The CDR3 has 13 residues. The CDR3 reads CASSLRGRAEAFF. CDR3 DNA: TGTGCCAGCAGTTTAAGGGGGAGGGCTGAAGCTTTCTTT.

This clone was counted between two and nine times. The gene calls are TRBV9 and TRBJ2-3, with D possibly TRBD1 on 5 matching bases. This CDR3 region has 15 residues. From germline, CDR1 is SGDLS and CDR2 YYNGEE. Trimming took 2 bases from V and 1 from J, leaving 11 bases between them. The CDR3 here is CASSVLGVRTDTQYF. CDR3 in DNA: TGTGCCAGCAGCGTGTTAGGGGTTCGCACAGATACGCAGTATTTT.

The V and J genes are TRBV19 and TRBJ1-6, with D tentatively TRBD1 (6 bases). Looked up from germline, CDR1 is LNHDA and CDR2 is SQIVND (reference sequence). Deletions cut 6 bases from V and 4 bases from J, with 16 bases between. This CDR3 contains 16 residues. DNA for the CDR3: TGTGCCAGTAGAGAAGGGACATTAGAATATAATTCACCCCTCCACTTT. It codes for CASREGTLEYNSPLHF.

The chain is built from TRBV2 and TRBJ1-5; 8 bases match TRBD1. Per the germline V gene, CDR1 is SNHLY and CDR2 is FYNNEI. V shed 3 bases and J 3 bases; nucleotides not matched to a gene: 4. The CDR3 contains 15 residues. CDR3 loop: CASSDRTGTNQPQHF. In nucleotides, the CDR3 is TGTGCCAGCAGTGACAGGACAGGGACCAATCAGCCCCAGCATTTT.

CDR3 residues: CASSEGAGDQPQHF. CDR3 nucleotide sequence: TGTGCCAGCAGTGAAGGGGCAGGGGATCAGCCCCAGCATTTT. The rearrangement joins TRBV2 to TRBJ1-5; D perhaps matches TRBD1 (6 bases). Deletions cut 1 base from V and 5 bases from J, with 9 bases between. Germline CDR1 SNHLY, CDR2 FYNNEI. The CDR3 runs 14 residues.

V gene TRBV5-4 combines with J gene TRBJ2-2, with 7 bases identical to TRBD2. After removal of 3 bases from V and 5 bases from J, the junction contained 4 bases not matched to a gene. CDR3 length: 14 residues. Germline values: CDR1 SGHNT, CDR2 YYREEE (reference sequence). The CDR3 loop is CASSWGGTTGELFF. CDR3 DNA sequence: TGTGCCAGCAGCTGGGGGGGTACGACCGGGGAGCTGTTTTTT.

This rearrangement joins TRBV5-1 to TRBJ2-3, with TRBD2 identical over 7 bases. The CDR3 is 14 residues long. Trimming removed 7 bases from V and 3 bases from J; junction bases left unmatched: 8. Germline V gene sequence: CDR1 SGHRS, CDR2 YFSETQ. CDR3 loop: CASSSGLKTDTQYF. CDR3 bases: TGCGCCAGCTCTAGCGGTCTCAAGACAGATACGCAGTATTTT.

CDR3 in amino acids: CASSLPSDNEQFF. In DNA, the CDR3 is TGTGCCAGCAGTTTACCCTCGGACAATGAGCAGTTCTTC. The chain employs TRBV28 and TRBJ2-1; no clear D. The CDR3 extends over 13 amino acids. V was trimmed by 2 bases and J by 5 bases, leaving 7 bases between them. CDR1 and CDR2 from the germline V gene are MDHEN and SYDVKM.

The table lists this clone with a few counts. The J gene is TRBJ2-2, the V gene TRBV5-1; D may be TRBD2 (6 bases). The V end lost 1 base, the J end lost 0 bases, and 16 bases lay between the germline ends. CDR3 length equals 18 residues. CDR1 SGHRS and CDR2 YFSETQ come from the germline V gene. The CDR3, as DNA: TGCGCCAGCAGCTTGATAGATGTGGGGGGATCGAACACCGGGGAGCTGTTTTTT. It yields the protein CASSLIDVGGSNTGELFF. The variable domain in full, with the rest retrieved from reference TRBV5-1 and TRBJ2-2, is KAGVTQTPRYLIKTRGQQVTLSCSPISGHRSVSWYQQTPGQGLQFLFEYFSETQRNKGNFPGRFSGRQFSNSRSEMNVSTLELGDSALYLCASSLIDVGGSNTGELFFGEGSRLTVL.

CDR3: CASSHTGWGTGELFF. CDR3 DNA: TGTGCCAGCAGTCATACAGGTTGGGGCACCGGGGAGCTGTTTTTT. The genes are TRBV11-2 and TRBJ2-2, with D possibly matching TRBD1 (5 bases). The V gene lost 6 bases and the J gene lost 4 bases, with 15 bases spanning the gap. Germline CDR1 SGHAT, CDR2 FQNNGV. This CDR3 region has 15 residues.

The chain joins TRBV5-1 to TRBJ1-2; 9 positions agree with TRBD1. CDR3 length equals 14 residues. V lost 4 bases, J lost 2 bases, and 3 bases stayed unmatched. Germline V gene data show CDR1 as SGHRS and CDR2 as YFSETQ. CDR3 region: CASSRGQGNYGYTF. As DNA, the CDR3 is TGCGCCAGCAGCCGTGGACAGGGGAACTATGGCTACACCTTC.

This clone appeared a single time. The CDR3 protein is CASSLWRGAEAFF. The CDR3 DNA sequence: TGTGCCAGCAGCTTGTGGCGGGGTGCTGAAGCTTTCTTT. This chain links TRBV5-6 with TRBJ1-1, with unresolved D. The V gene's germline CDR1 is SGHDT and CDR2 YYEEEE. CDR3 length equals 13 residues. Deletions cut 1 base from V and 6 bases from J, with 10 bases between.